Shown below are 14 T cell receptor beta chains from a single sample sequenced in a study of beta chain features in type 1 diabetes. The authors reverse transcribed all of the isolated RNA, so sequencing captured expressed TCRB transcripts. The table came from immunoSEQ multiplex PCR; TCRdb's copy has only in-frame clones and leaves some out. The data contain 550,000 to 850,000 clones, 13% of them seen just once; the ten biggest clones take up approximately 0.022%. These receptors have no known antigen. Findings of the study overall: All four CD4+ subsets of Type 1 diabetes patients contained TCRB CDR3s that were moderately but significantly shorter.

The sample consisted of naive CD4+ T cells from blood. The receptors here all came from a man in his late teens or twenties with type 1 diabetes.

DNA for the CDR3: TGTGCCAGCAGTTCTGAACCGACAGGGCGCTACGGCTACACCTTC. It specifies CASSSEPTGRYGYTF. J is TRBJ1-2 and V is TRBV6-5; 7 nucleotides agree with TRBD1. CDR3 size: 15 residues. J gave up 8 bases and V 4 bases, and 13 bases lay outside the gene matches. The V gene's germline CDR1 is MNHEY and CDR2 SVGAGI.

This chain joins TRBV28 and TRBJ2-7; D possibly corresponds to TRBD1 (5 bases). Trimming removed 3 bases from V and 6 bases from J, with 12 bases in between. The CDR3 loop spans 13 amino acids. CDR1 and CDR2 (germline): MDHEN, SYDVKM. CDR3 amino acids: CASSFIQDAEQYF. The CDR3 DNA is TGTGCCAGCAGTTTTATACAGGACGCCGAGCAGTACTTC.

This chain uses TRBV4-2 with TRBJ2-5; 11 nucleotides agree with TRBD2. The CDR3 extends over 16 amino acids. The junction had 6 bases not matched to a gene; V was cut back by 3 bases and J by 3 bases. Germline loops: CDR1 LGHNA, CDR2 YNFKEQ. The chain's CDR3 is CASSQVQGLAEETQYF. In nucleotides, the CDR3 is TGTGCCAGCAGCCAGGTGCAGGGACTAGCGGAAGAGACCCAGTACTTC.

V and J are TRBV10-3 and TRBJ2-5; D is undetermined. V shed 0 bases and J shed 2 bases, with 7 bases lying between them. CDR3 length equals 14 residues. Germline CDR1 is ENHRY and CDR2 is SYGVKD. The CDR3 reads CAISESPSQETQYF. The CDR3, as DNA: TGTGCCATCAGTGAGTCTCCCAGTCAAGAGACCCAGTACTTC.

The chain links TRBV4-1 to TRBJ1-2; weak D call: TRBD1 (5 bases). The CDR3 spans 14 residues. Trimming cost V 5 bases and J 3 bases, with 13 bases left between them. Per the germline V gene, CDR1 is MGHRA and CDR2 is YSYEKL. The DNA for the CDR3 is TGCGCCAGCAGCGCTCCGGGGGAGGACTATGGCTACACCTTC. It specifies CASSAPGEDYGYTF.

This sequence joins TRBV4-1 and TRBJ2-7; 7 nucleotides agree with TRBD2. The CDR3 contains 15 residues. Losses at the gene ends were 1 base for V and 4 bases for J; bases not matched to a gene: 7. CDR1 and CDR2 (germline): MGHRA, YSYEKL. DNA for the CDR3: TGCGCCAGCAGCCAAGGCCTGAGGACTAGTTACGAGCAGTACTTC. Amino acids: CASSQGLRTSYEQYF.

This clone was found a few times. The chain is built from TRBV27 and TRBJ1-4; D is uncertain. V lost 4 bases and J lost 2, with 8 bases in between. Germline values: CDR1 MNHEY, CDR2 SMNVEV (reference sequence). The CDR3 covers 14 residues. This CDR3 is CASSSIGTNEKLFF. CDR3 bases: TGTGCCAGCAGTTCGATTGGGACTAATGAAAAACTGTTTTTT.

This clone was seen only a few times. The CDR3 sequence is CASSFERQVIYGYTF. In DNA form, the CDR3 reads TGTGCCAGCAGCTTTGAGAGACAGGTCATCTATGGCTACACCTTC. The chain links TRBV5-6 to TRBJ1-2; D may be TRBD1 (6 bases). The V end was cut by 2 bases, the J end by 4 bases, with 15 bases between. The germline CDR1 and CDR2 sequences are SGHDT and YYEEEE. The CDR3 sequence is 15 residues long.

This chain links TRBV4-1 with TRBJ2-7, with TRBD2 matching 8 bases. Per the germline V gene, CDR1 is MGHRA and CDR2 is YSYEKL. The ends lost 0 bases at V and 2 bases at J; junction bases unmatched: 9. CDR3 length equals 17 residues. The CDR3 nucleotides read TGCGCCAGCAGCCAAGATAGAAGGACGCGGGGGGCCTACGAGCAGTACTTC. The encoded protein is CASSQDRRTRGAYEQYF.

This clone was seen more than once but under ten times. The CDR3 sequence is CAISPGTANEQFF. CDR3 DNA sequence: TGTGCCATCAGCCCCGGGACAGCGAATGAGCAGTTCTTC. The V gene is TRBV6-5, the J gene TRBJ2-1, with 7 bases matching TRBD1. Germline values: CDR1 MNHEY, CDR2 SVGAGI. CDR3 length equals 13 residues. V trimming: 10 bases; J trimming: 7 bases; junction bases outside the gene matches: 10.

As concerns this clone: The sample carries other DNA sequences with the same CDR3. The rearrangement links TRBV29-1 to TRBJ2-3; a weak D match, TRBD1 (6 bases). V was clipped by 1 base and J by 1 base, with 9 bases between them. The CDR3 spans 14 residues. Germline CDR1 SQVTM, CDR2 ANQGSEA. CDR3 sequence reads: CSVEVAGGTDTQYF. As DNA, the CDR3 is TGCAGCGTTGAAGTGGCAGGGGGCACAGATACGCAGTATTTT.

The chain is built from TRBV5-1 and TRBJ2-7, with 7 bases matching TRBD1. Germline V lookup: CDR1 SGHRS, CDR2 YFSETQ. The CDR3 covers 13 residues. The V gene end was trimmed by 5 bases and the J gene end by 1 base; junction bases not matched to a gene: 3. The CDR3 nucleotides read TGCGCCAGCAGAACAGGGGATTCCTACGAGCAGTACTTC. Translating gives CASRTGDSYEQYF.

Note on this clone: Other DNA sequences of this sample code for an identical CDR3. The V and J genes are TRBV2 and TRBJ2-3; D is ambiguous. The CDR3 has 14 residues. V gave up 1 base and J gave up 0 bases, with 5 bases separating them. Germline CDR1 is SNHLY and CDR2 is FYNNEI. In nucleotides, the CDR3 is TGTGCCAGCAGTGAAGGGCTCAGCACAGATACGCAGTATTTT. This gives the protein CASSEGLSTDTQYF.

In this sample, this clone turned up a few times. V and J are TRBV7-2 and TRBJ1-2; 11 bases align to TRBD1. Germline V gives CDR1 SGHTA, CDR2 FQGNSA. V dropped 5 bases and J dropped 7; count of bases not matched to a gene: 12. This CDR3 is 16 amino acids long. Here the CDR3 DNA reads TGTGCCAGCAGCCGGGACAGGGGGATGTACGGGCCTGGCTACACCTTC. Its protein product is CASSRDRGMYGPGYTF.